This is a list of T cell receptor beta chains from one sample in a study of beta chain features in type 1 diabetes. Sequencing used immunoSEQ multiplex PCR; TCRdb keeps in-frame clones, though not all of them. The sample includes more than 250,000 clones, 15% seen only once; the top ten take approximately 0.015%. The sample comprised naive CD4+ T cells from blood. These receptors were collected from a man between 18 and 29 years old with type 1 diabetes. The CDR3 runs from the conserved cysteine through the conserved F or W. D genes are given only for firm matches. Clone size is not always given. Where it is, it says once, few, many or a class for expanded clones.

V	D	size	J	CDR3	DNA
TRBV9	-	-	TRBJ1-2	CASSGGIGPNYGYTF	TGTGCCAGCAGCGGAGGGATTGGGCCTAACTATGGCTACACCTTC
TRBV6-5	-	few	TRBJ2-2	CASSYRQGSSGELFF	TGTGCCAGCAGTTACAGGCAGGGATCGTCCGGGGAGCTGTTTTTT
TRBV18	-	few	TRBJ1-1	CASSPGVGREVTEAFF	TGTGCCAGCTCACCGGGGGTGGGCAGGGAGGTCACTGAAGCTTTCTTT
TRBV7-9	TRBD1	few	TRBJ2-3	CASSFGQANTDTQYF	TGTGCCAGCAGCTTTGGACAGGCGAACACAGATACGCAGTATTTT
TRBV5-5	-	-	TRBJ2-7	CASSPTTRSYEQYF	TGTGCCAGCAGCCCAACCACACGATCCTACGAGCAGTACTTC
TRBV18	TRBD1	-	TRBJ1-2	CASSPDTQGEDGYTF	TGTGCCAGCTCACCGGATACTCAGGGGGAGGATGGCTACACCTTC
TRBV5-5	-	few	TRBJ2-3	CASSSGQGTDTQYF	TGTGCCAGCAGCTCCGGGCAGGGGACAGATACGCAGTATTTT
TRBV10-3	TRBD1	-	TRBJ2-5	CAISPRDSYQETQYF	TGTGCCATCAGCCCTAGGGACAGCTACCAAGAGACCCAGTACTTC
TRBV7-2	TRBD1	-	TRBJ1-2	CASSLGDRGNGYTF	TGTGCCAGCAGCTTAGGGGACAGGGGTAATGGCTACACCTTC
TRBV27	-	few	TRBJ1-5	CASSDRGFGNQPQHF	TGTGCCAGCAGTGATAGGGGGTTCGGCAATCAGCCCCAGCATTTT
TRBV29-1	-	few	TRBJ1-1	CSVLSGIREAFF	TGCAGCGTTTTATCGGGAATTCGTGAAGCTTTCTTT
TRBV20-1	-	few	TRBJ1-1	CSAERHTEAFF	TGCAGTGCTGAGCGGCACACTGAAGCTTTCTTT
TRBV7-2	TRBD2	few	TRBJ2-5	CASSQSGSGGETQYF	TGTGCCAGCAGTCAAAGCGGGAGCGGGGGAGAGACCCAGTACTTC
TRBV6-6	-	-	TRBJ2-5	CASSTRETQYF	TGTGCCAGCAGTACGCGGGAGACCCAGTACTTC
TRBV28	-	few	TRBJ2-1	CASSPLGAEYNEQFF	TGTGCCAGCAGTCCCCTGGGGGCGGAGTACAATGAGCAGTTCTTC
TRBV7-2	TRBD2	-	TRBJ2-7	CASSPGLARAEQYF	TGTGCCAGCAGTCCGGGACTAGCGCGAGCGGAGCAGTACTTC
TRBV6-6	TRBD2	-	TRBJ2-7	CASSATSGSKYEQYF	TGTGCCAGCAGTGCCACTAGCGGGAGTAAGTACGAGCAGTACTTC
TRBV6-6	TRBD1	few	TRBJ2-7	CASSYRTGGHEQYF	TGTGCCAGCAGTTACAGGACAGGGGGCCACGAGCAGTACTTC
TRBV5-4	TRBD2	-	TRBJ2-7	CASAGRTSDSGFSYEQYF	TGTGCCAGCGCTGGAAGGACTAGCGACTCGGGGTTCTCCTACGAGCAGTACTTC
TRBV6-6	TRBD2	few	TRBJ2-3	CASATSGSTDTQYF	TGTGCCAGCGCAACTAGCGGCAGCACAGATACGCAGTATTTT
TRBV7-9	TRBD2	-	TRBJ2-7	CASSLARGGASSYEQYF	TGTGCCAGCAGCTTAGCGCGCGGGGGGGCTAGCTCCTACGAGCAGTACTTC
TRBV7-2	TRBD2	few	TRBJ2-4	CASSLTGLAGGPQYF	TGTGCCAGCAGTCTAACGGGACTAGCGGGAGGGCCCCAGTACTTC
TRBV30	TRBD2	-	TRBJ2-7	CAWSAAGGAYEQYF	TGTGCCTGGAGCGCAGCGGGAGGGGCCTACGAGCAGTACTTC
TRBV10-3	TRBD1	-	TRBJ2-7	CAISEGKGQGAYEQYF	TGTGCCATCAGTGAGGGGAAAGGACAGGGAGCCTACGAGCAGTACTTC
TRBV6-5	-	-	TRBJ1-2	CASTPGWANYGYTF	TGTGCCAGCACCCCAGGCTGGGCTAACTATGGCTACACCTTC
TRBV19	-	-	TRBJ2-7	CASSTLTGGLYEQYF	TGTGCCAGTAGTACCCTCACCGGAGGCCTCTACGAGCAGTACTTC
TRBV5-1	-	few	TRBJ2-2	CASSLAARGDTGELFF	TGCGCCAGCAGCTTGGCCGCCAGGGGTGACACCGGGGAGCTGTTTTTT
TRBV7-9	-	few	TRBJ2-6	CASSSPQGPLNVLTF	TGTGCCAGCAGCTCGCCCCAGGGGCCACTCAACGTCCTGACTTTC
TRBV5-1	TRBD2	-	TRBJ2-1	CASSLARSSGRSNEQFF	TGCGCCAGCAGCTTGGCCAGGTCTAGCGGGAGATCCAATGAGCAGTTCTTC
TRBV30	-	few	TRBJ2-7	CAWSRQPPDYEQYF	TGTGCCTGGAGCCGACAGCCACCGGACTACGAGCAGTACTTC
TRBV4-2	TRBD2	few	TRBJ2-1	CASSQGGRRTSGRYYNEQFF	TGTGCCAGCAGCCAAGGAGGGCGTCGGACTAGCGGGAGGTATTACAATGAGCAGTTCTTC
TRBV7-9	-	-	TRBJ1-2	CASSLMAGGRDGYTF	TGTGCCAGCAGCTTAATGGCAGGAGGGAGAGATGGCTACACCTTC
TRBV27	TRBD2	-	TRBJ2-1	CASSPTSGATYNEQFF	TGTGCCAGCAGTCCGACTAGCGGGGCGACCTACAATGAGCAGTTCTTC
TRBV29-1	-	-	TRBJ1-3	CSVAGENTIYF	TGCAGCGTTGCCGGGGAGAACACCATATATTTT
TRBV28	-	-	TRBJ1-5	CASKILNQPQHF	TGTGCCAGCAAAATCCTGAATCAGCCCCAGCATTTT
TRBV19	-	few	TRBJ1-1	CASSIGAGMNTEAFF	TGTGCCAGTAGTATAGGGGCGGGGATGAACACTGAAGCTTTCTTT
TRBV27	-	-	TRBJ1-1	CASSPAGRGEAFF	TGTGCCAGCAGTCCCGCGGGTAGAGGTGAAGCTTTCTTT
TRBV6-5	-	few	TRBJ2-5	CASSYSRETQYF	TGTGCCAGCAGTTACTCCAGAGAGACCCAGTACTTC
TRBV5-1	-	few	TRBJ2-7	CASKGVASDEQYF	TGCGCCAGCAAGGGGGTGGCAAGTGACGAGCAGTACTTC
TRBV27	TRBD1	few	TRBJ2-3	CASSTRDRSNTDTQYF	TGTGCCAGCAGTACCAGGGACAGATCCAACACAGATACGCAGTATTTT
TRBV10-3	TRBD1	-	TRBJ1-1	CAIRTGQTNTEAFF	TGTGCCATCAGGACGGGACAGACCAACACTGAAGCTTTCTTT
TRBV19	TRBD1	few	TRBJ2-2	CASTGRGRPGELFF	TGTGCCAGTACGGGCAGGGGGCGACCCGGGGAGCTGTTTTTT
TRBV5-1	-	-	TRBJ2-2	CASSLRTGYTGELFF	TGCGCCAGCAGCTTGAGAACAGGGTACACCGGGGAGCTGTTTTTT
TRBV11-2	-	few	TRBJ2-3	CASSQTARAPGTDTQYF	TGTGCCAGCAGCCAGACGGCACGAGCGCCGGGCACAGATACGCAGTATTTT
TRBV18	TRBD1	-	TRBJ2-7	CASSETGTGSYEQYF	TGTGCCAGCTCAGAAACCGGGACAGGGTCGTACGAGCAGTACTTC
TRBV29-1	-	-	TRBJ2-3	CSGERGDTDTQYF	TGCAGCGGCGAACGGGGAGACACAGATACGCAGTATTTT
TRBV6-1	-	-	TRBJ2-3	CASSETGVGTDTQYF	TGTGCCAGCAGTGAAACCGGGGTGGGCACAGATACGCAGTATTTT
TRBV7-2	TRBD2	-	TRBJ2-1	CASTTPSGLSYNEQFF	TGTGCCAGCACCACACCTAGCGGCCTATCCTACAATGAGCAGTTCTTC
TRBV19	TRBD1	few	TRBJ2-5	CASARDREETQYF	TGTGCCAGTGCCCGGGACAGGGAAGAGACCCAGTACTTC
TRBV19	-	-	TRBJ2-3	CASRTGPASDTQYF	TGTGCCAGTAGGACAGGACCTGCCTCGGATACGCAGTATTTT
TRBV10-3	-	few	TRBJ2-3	CAISVSRVSTDTQYF	TGTGCCATCAGTGTATCGCGGGTGAGCACAGATACGCAGTATTTT
TRBV11-3	-	few	TRBJ2-3	CASSSQGQPTDTQYF	TGTGCCAGCAGCTCGCAGGGGCAGCCCACAGATACGCAGTATTTT
TRBV15	TRBD1	few	TRBJ2-5	CATSRDGQGKETQYF	TGTGCCACCAGCAGAGATGGACAGGGGAAAGAGACCCAGTACTTC
TRBV14	TRBD1	-	TRBJ2-7	CASSRTGTYEQYF	TGTGCCAGCAGCAGGACAGGAACCTACGAGCAGTACTTC
TRBV6-6	-	-	TRBJ1-1	CASTHGQPNTEAFF	TGTGCCAGCACCCATGGACAGCCGAACACTGAAGCTTTCTTT
TRBV6-5	-	-	TRBJ1-6	CASSLGTVNSPLHF	TGTGCCAGCAGTTTGGGGACTGTGAATTCACCCCTCCACTTT
TRBV7-9	-	few	TRBJ1-4	CASSLASGEKLFF	TGTGCCAGCAGCTTAGCATCGGGTGAAAAACTGTTTTTT